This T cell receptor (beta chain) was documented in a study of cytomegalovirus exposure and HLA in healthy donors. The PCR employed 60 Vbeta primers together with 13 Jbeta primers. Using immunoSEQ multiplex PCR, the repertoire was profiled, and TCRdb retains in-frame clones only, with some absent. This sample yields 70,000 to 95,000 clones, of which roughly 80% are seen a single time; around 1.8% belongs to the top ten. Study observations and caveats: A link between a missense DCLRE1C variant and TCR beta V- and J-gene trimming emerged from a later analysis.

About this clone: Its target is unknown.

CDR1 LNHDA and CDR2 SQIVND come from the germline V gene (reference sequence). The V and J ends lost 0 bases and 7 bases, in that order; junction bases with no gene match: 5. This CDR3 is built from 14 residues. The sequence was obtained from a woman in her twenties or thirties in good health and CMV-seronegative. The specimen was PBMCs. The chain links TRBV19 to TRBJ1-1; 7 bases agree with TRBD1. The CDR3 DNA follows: TGTGCCAGTAGTATAGATGGGACAGCAGTTGAAGCTTTCTTT. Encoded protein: CASSIDGTAVEAFF.